This paragraph reports one T cell receptor (beta chain). The same CDR3 arises from other DNA sequences in this sample as well. TCRdb's table, derived via immunoSEQ multiplex PCR, lists solely in-frame clones and lacks some. The profile shows around 1,000,000 clones, about 80% of them singletons. This record belongs to a study of shared clonotypes between healthy human individuals. The clonotype comes from a man between 18 and 35 years old in good health. Some clones in this sample may be carry-over from other donors' samples. The sample comprised memory CD4+ T cells from PBMCs. Subset given: CD45RA-negative fraction.

CDR3 loop: CASSLALGTGNTEAFF. DNA of the CDR3: TGCGCCAGCAGCTTGGCGCTGGGGACGGGGAACACTGAAGCTTTCTTT. This chain uses TRBV5-1 with TRBJ1-1; tentative D call: TRBD1 (5 bases). This CDR3 contains 16 residues. The germline V gene encodes CDR1 SGHRS and CDR2 YFSETQ. V lost 0 bases to trimming and J lost 1 base, with 13 bases between them.